This T cell receptor (beta chain) came from a study of blood T cell repertoires in COVID-19. As for the study in general: The samples span acute and convalescent COVID-19 from the United States, Italy and Spain.

The germline CDR1 and CDR2 sequences are SGHNT and YENEEA. CDR3 length: 14 residues. V was shortened by 5 bases and J by 0 bases, with 10 bases between the two germline ends. Authors' processing steps: For nucleated cells, counts were estimated from reference gene primer amplification. Here immunoSEQ multiplex PCR was the method, and the copy in TCRdb shows in-frame clones only, minus some. The DNA gave D and trimming, while V, J and clone size come from that table. The sample has approximately 500,000 clones, over 75% seen once. V is TRBV11-3 and J is TRBJ1-1; tentative D call: TRBD1 (6 bases). The receptor's source is a human donor in a cohort sampled during active COVID-19. The sequenced sample consisted of peripheral blood. CDR3 nucleotide sequence: TGTGCCAGCAGCGCACAGGGTATGAACACTGAAGCTTTCTTT. Translated: CASSAQGMNTEAFF.